The sequence of this TCR beta chain was determined in a study of glioma-infiltrating T cells. The V end lost 1 base, the J end lost 5 bases, and 18 bases lay between the germline ends. There are 16 residues in the CDR3. CDR1 DFQATT and CDR2 SNEGSKA come from the germline V gene (reference sequence). Study-wide results and caveats: Only very few CDR3 sequences appeared in both tissue and blood. Non-neoplastic patients had below-expected tissue-blood divergence, while all gliomas exceeded expectation.

Using RNA template, CDR3s of TCR alpha and beta were amplified with iRepertoire arm-PCR. Tissue mRNA or PBMC total RNA, 100-400 ng, went into one-step reverse transcription and amplification. From the multiplex PCR reads, TCRdb called clonotypes with MiXCR, one entry per CDR3 protein. The data contain around 190,000 distinct CDR3 sequences, 32% of them seen just once; the ten biggest clones take up 20%. This clonotype was counted at least ten times. Antigen specificity is unknown. The receptor's source is a human donor with low-grade glioma or glioblastoma, undergoing nonglioma brain surgery, or in good health (not recorded which). This chain uses TRBV20-1 with TRBJ2-1, with D tentatively TRBD2 (6 bases). The specimen was glioma tissue, nonneoplastic brain tissue, or PBMCs (not recorded which). CDR3 protein: CSARASSALINNEQFF. CDR3 DNA: TGCAGTGCTAGAGCGTCTAGCGCACTAATAAACAATGAGCAGTTCTTC.